These 32 T cell receptor beta chains were sequenced from one sample in a study of type 1 regulatory T cells. Study observations and caveats: Compared with non-type 1 regulatory T cells, type 1 regulatory T cells showed a more restricted TCR repertoire.

TCRdb redid the calling of the reads with MiXCR, one entry per CDR3 protein. The top ten hold about 38% of the sample, which has a few thousand distinct CDR3 sequences, around 26% seen once. Their target antigens are unknown. Sequencing was performed on cultured type 1 regulatory T (Tr1) cells, either the whole culture or a sorted fraction (not recorded which). These receptors came from a human donor in good health.

This clonotype is termed medium-sized (0.01 to 0.1%). The chain is built from TRBV6-1 and TRBJ1-1; tentatively, D is TRBD1 (5 bases). The V end lost 6 bases, the J end lost 4 bases, and 12 bases lay between the germline ends. CDR3 length: 13 residues. Germline V gene lookup returns CDR1 MNHNS and CDR2 SASEGT. Here the CDR3 DNA reads TGTGCCAGCAGACTATTCGGGGGCACTGAAGCTTTCTTT. Translating gives CASRLFGGTEAFF.

Remarks on this clonotype: The junction departs from the called germline gene at one end, perhaps through a read error. This chain links TRBV20-1 with TRBJ1-6; 9 positions match TRBD1. The CDR3 is 14 amino acids. CDR1 and CDR2 from the germline V gene are DFQATT and SNEGSKA (reference sequence). The CDR3 DNA sequence: TGCAGTGTTAGAGATGGACAGGGGTGGTCACCCCTCCACTTT. Its protein product is CSVRDGQGWSPLHF.

This clonotype occurred a few times. This could be a read error, since a much larger clone is one nucleotide away. This chain links TRBV5-1 with TRBJ2-3, with TRBD2 as a possible D gene (7 bases). CDR3 length: 16 residues. Trimming removed 0 bases from V and 1 base from J, with 12 bases in between. Looked up from germline, CDR1 is SGHRS and CDR2 is YFSETQ. CDR3: CASSLVPGGGTDTQYF. CDR3 nucleotide sequence: TGCGCCAGCAGCTTGGTCCCGGGGGGCGGCACAGATACGCAGTATTTT. The whole variable domain, filled in from reference TRBV5-1 and TRBJ2-3, reads KAGVTQTPRYLIKTRGQQVTLSCSPISGHRSVSWYQQTPGQGLQFLFEYFSETQRNKGNFPGRFSGRQFSNSRSEMNVSTLELGDSALYLCASSLVPGGGTDTQYFGPGTRLTVL.

A single count supports this clonotype. Since a much larger clone is just one base distant, this may be a read error. The CDR3 loop reads CASSLMGGLAELYF. Written as DNA, the CDR3 is TGTGCCAGCAGTTTGATGGGGGGGTTGGCCGAGCTGTACTTC. The V gene is TRBV12-3 or TRBV12-4, the J gene TRBJ2-7; 7 bases align to TRBD2. The CDR3 sequence is 14 residues long.

Details on this clonotype: One base away lies a much larger clone, so this may be a sequencing read error. The CDR3 DNA is TGTGCCACCAGCACCAAATCCTACAATGAGCAGTTCTTC. It translates to CATSTKSYNEQFF. The chain is built from TRBV15 and TRBJ2-1; the D is unclear. Per the germline V gene, CDR1 is LNHNV and CDR2 is YYDKDF (reference sequence). This CDR3 contains 13 residues. V was trimmed by 4 bases and J by 1 base, leaving 5 bases between them.

The CDR3 region is CSARDPAQPTQYF. In nucleotides, the CDR3 is TGCAGTGCTAGAGATCCCGCCCAGCCGACGCAGTATTTT. This sequence joins TRBV20-1 and TRBJ2-3; D is unresolved. The V end was cut by 0 bases, the J end by 9 bases, with 13 bases between. The CDR3 totals 13 residues. Germline V gene data show CDR1 as DFQATT and CDR2 as SNEGSKA (reference sequence).

This clonotype was detected ten times or more. The chain is built from TRBV5-1 and TRBJ1-1; possibly TRBD1 for D (5 bases). Germline V gives CDR1 SGHRS, CDR2 YFSETQ. V was shortened by 4 bases and J by 0 bases, with 13 bases between the two germline ends. This CDR3 region has 15 residues. CDR3 sequence reads: CASSGQTALNTEAFF. The CDR3 DNA sequence: TGCGCCAGCAGCGGGCAGACAGCGCTGAACACTGAAGCTTTCTTT.

In its sample, this clonotype was seen a few times. This chain links TRBV5-5 with TRBJ2-6; 8 bases map to TRBD1. Germline-derived CDR1 and CDR2 are SGHKS and YYEKEE (reference sequence). Trimming removed 4 bases from V and 0 bases from J; junction bases left unmatched: 12. CDR3 length equals 19 residues. The CDR3: CASSLYWTGSGSGANVLTF. The CDR3, as DNA: TGTGCCAGCAGCCTTTACTGGACAGGGAGCGGCTCTGGGGCCAACGTCCTGACTTTC.

This clonotype was counted a few times. This sequence joins TRBV10-3 and TRBJ1-3; D uncertain. The CDR3 spans 14 residues. The V end was cut by 2 bases, the J end by 4 bases, with 9 bases between. CDR1 and CDR2 from the germline V gene are ENHRY and SYGVKD. Here the CDR3 DNA reads TGTGCCATCAGTGAGCCCCCGACAGGAAACACCATATATTTT. It codes for CAISEPPTGNTIYF.

By share, this clonotype counts as medium-sized (0.01 to 0.1%). V and J are TRBV10-3 and TRBJ1-1, with TRBD1 identical over 10 bases. The CDR3 length is 16 residues. Germline CDR1 and CDR2: ENHRY and SYGVKD. Unmatched junction bases numbered 1, after V lost 0 bases and J lost 0 bases. CDR3 amino acids: CAISESGQGLNTEAFF. DNA for the CDR3: TGTGCCATCAGTGAGTCGGGACAGGGGTTGAACACTGAAGCTTTCTTT.

A single count supports this clonotype. A much larger clone is a single base away; this may be a read error. The genes are TRBV6-1 and TRBJ1-1, with D maybe TRBD1 (6 bases). Per the germline V gene, CDR1 is MNHNS and CDR2 is SASEGT. The ends were cut back, 5 bases at V and 2 bases at J, with 15 bases in the middle. The CDR3 has 15 residues. This CDR3 reads CASSQRGGENTEAFF. DNA of the CDR3: TGTGCCAGCAGTCAACGAGGGGGGGAAAACACTGAAGCTTTCTTT.

A note on this clonotype: A much larger clone differs from this one at a single base, so this may be a read error. This chain uses TRBV20-1 with TRBJ2-1; 12 bases line up with TRBD2. Looked up from germline, CDR1 is DFQATT and CDR2 is SNEGSKA (reference sequence). This CDR3 contains 13 residues. As DNA, the CDR3 is TGCAGTGCTCCTAGCGGGGGGGCAAAAGAGCAGTCCTTC. Protein product: CSAPSGGAKEQSF.

This clonotype qualifies as medium-sized. The J gene is TRBJ1-6, the V gene TRBV20-1; 7 bases line up with TRBD1. The CDR3 consists of 15 residues. The germline gives CDR1 DFQATT, CDR2 SNEGSKA (reference sequence). The junction had 6 bases not matched to a gene; V was cut back by 1 base and J by 6 bases. DNA of the CDR3: TGCAGTGCTAGAGCTCCGGGACAGCCTAATTCACCCCTCCACTTT. Its protein is CSARAPGQPNSPLHF.

By proportion, this clonotype is medium-sized. The chain recombines TRBV5-6 with TRBJ2-1; 16 positions match TRBD2. The germline gives CDR1 SGHDT, CDR2 YYEEEE. J gave up 2 bases and V 5 bases, and 7 bases lay outside the gene matches. The CDR3 extends over 18 amino acids. The CDR3 sequence: CASRPGLAGGKTYNEQFF. CDR3 nucleotide sequence: TGTGCCAGCAGGCCGGGACTAGCGGGGGGGAAGACCTACAATGAGCAGTTCTTC.

This clonotype appeared a few times. The rearrangement joins TRBV5-1 to TRBJ2-7; D perhaps matches TRBD2 (6 bases). Germline-derived CDR1 and CDR2 are SGHRS and YFSETQ. The CDR3 spans 14 residues. The ends were cut back, 8 bases at V and 0 bases at J, with 15 bases in the middle. In DNA form, the CDR3 reads TGCGCCAGTTGCCGGGACTCCTACTCCTACGAGCAGTACTTC. It is translated as CASCRDSYSYEQYF.

This clonotype rates as medium-sized. The chain has TRBV10-3 and TRBJ2-1, with 7 bases aligning to TRBD2. CDR3 length: 13 amino acids. Germline CDR1 reads ENHRY; CDR2 reads SYGVKD. Trimming cost V 0 bases and J 13 bases; bases outside gene matches: 6. The CDR3: CAISESGRVEQFF. The CDR3 DNA reads as TGTGCCATCAGTGAGTCGGGGAGGGTTGAACAGTTCTTC.

This clonotype was observed many times. The chain couples TRBV2 to TRBJ2-5; D is tentatively TRBD1 or TRBD2 (6 bases each). CDR1 and CDR2 from the germline V gene are SNHLY and FYNNEI. Trimming pared 7 bases from V and 5 bases from J, leaving 14 bases between. This CDR3 is 13 amino acids long. CDR3 in DNA: TGTGCCAGCACCGCAACAGGGAGGGAGACCCAGTACTTC. Encoded protein: CASTATGRETQYF.

About this clonotype itself: The likely explanation is a read error, given a far larger clone one base away. The DNA of the CDR3 is TGTGCCAGCAGTAACCGACTAGCGGGGGGCGTAGGAAATGAGCAGTACTTC. Translated, it gives CASSNRLAGGVGNEQYF. The chain has TRBV6-5 and TRBJ2-7; 13 bases fit TRBD2. Germline V gene data show CDR1 as MNHEY and CDR2 as SVGAGI. The ends lost 5 bases at V and 7 bases at J; junction bases unmatched: 14. The CDR3 loop spans 17 amino acids.

This clonotype showed up just a few times. The J gene is TRBJ2-5, the V gene TRBV5-4, with D maybe TRBD1 (6 bases). The V gene lost 1 base and the J gene lost 4 bases, with 11 bases spanning the gap. This CDR3 has 14 amino acids. Germline-derived CDR1 and CDR2 are SGHNT and YYREEE (reference sequence). This chain's CDR3 is CASSLTGPRETQYF. The CDR3 DNA follows: TGTGCCAGCAGCTTGACAGGGCCAAGAGAGACCCAGTACTTC.

Only a few counts were recorded for this clonotype. V gene TRBV19 combines with J gene TRBJ2-7; unclear D gene. Trimming took 6 bases from V and 3 from J, leaving 21 bases between them. The germline V gene encodes CDR1 LNHDA and CDR2 SQIVND (reference sequence). The CDR3 has 16 amino acids. The CDR3 region is CASSAHTTRGYYEQYF. CDR3 bases: TGTGCCAGTAGCGCCCATACGACGCGAGGTTACTACGAGCAGTACTTC.

Turning to this clonotype: A junction boundary mismatches the germline segment, possibly from a read error. V and J are TRBV19 and TRBJ1-5; 8 nucleotides agree with TRBD1. This CDR3 contains 13 residues. The germline V gene has CDR1 LNHDA and CDR2 SQIVND (reference sequence). In DNA, the CDR3 is TGTGCCAGCAGTATAATTGGACAGGGCCCCCAGCATTTT. The encoded protein is CASSIIGQGPQHF.

This clonotype is medium-sized by share. This sequence joins TRBV20-1 and TRBJ2-1; D ambiguous. CDR1 and CDR2 (germline): DFQATT, SNEGSKA (reference sequence). Trimming shortened V by 3 bases and J by 10 bases, and 10 bases separated the two germline ends. The CDR3 is 11 amino acids. This CDR3 is CSASLLGEQFF. The CDR3 coding sequence is TGCAGTGCTAGTCTCCTGGGGGAGCAGTTCTTC.

This clonotype was seen a handful of times. The chain is built from TRBV12-3 or TRBV12-4 and TRBJ1-5; tentatively, D is TRBD1 (5 bases). CDR3 length equals 14 residues. Trimming took 7 bases from V and 3 from J, leaving 13 bases between them. CDR3 coding DNA: TGTGCCAGCACCACCGGGACCACCAATCAGCCCCAGCATTTT. It yields the protein CASTTGTTNQPQHF.

This clonotype was seen a few times. The J gene is TRBJ2-5, the V gene TRBV3-1, with unresolved D. Trimming removed 3 bases at V and 6 bases at J, with 8 bases between. This CDR3 region has 12 residues. Germline lookup yields CDR1 LGHDT and CDR2 YNNKEL (reference sequence). The CDR3 spells CASSQRIKTQYF. CDR3 sequence (DNA): TGTGCCAGCAGCCAGAGAATCAAGACCCAGTACTTC.

This clonotype has ten or more counts. The chain links TRBV19 to TRBJ1-2; 8 bases are shared with TRBD1. There are 13 residues in the CDR3. Germline CDR1 LNHDA, CDR2 SQIVND (reference sequence). V shed 5 bases, J shed 3 bases, and the junction held 2 bases outside the gene matches. This chain's CDR3 is CASSPQGDYGYTF. In DNA form, the CDR3 reads TGTGCCAGTAGTCCACAGGGGGACTATGGCTACACCTTC.

This clonotype came up a few times. The genes are TRBV7-2 and TRBJ2-5; D is ambiguous. This CDR3 comprises 13 residues. Trimming pared 4 bases from V and 7 bases from J, leaving 13 bases between. The germline gives CDR1 SGHTA, CDR2 FQGNSA. CDR3: CASSSGELGTQYF. CDR3 bases: TGTGCCAGCAGCTCCGGAGAGCTGGGGACCCAGTACTTC.

The chain recombines TRBV5-6 with TRBJ2-3; TRBD2 matches 10 bases. The germline V gene has CDR1 SGHDT and CDR2 YYEEEE. The V gene end was trimmed by 6 bases and the J gene end by 3 bases; junction bases not matched to a gene: 10. There are 16 residues in the CDR3. The CDR3 sequence: CASTRSGGAMTDTQYF. The DNA for the CDR3 is TGTGCCAGCACGCGAAGCGGGGGGGCCATGACAGATACGCAGTATTTT.

The CDR3 spells CASKRSGGPRETQYF. The DNA of the CDR3 is TGTGCCAGCAAACGTAGCGGGGGGCCAAGGGAGACCCAGTACTTC. The J gene is TRBJ2-5, the V gene TRBV6-5, with 10 bases aligning to TRBD2. V was pared by 7 bases and J by 5 bases, with 10 bases of the junction left unmatched. CDR3 length equals 15 residues. The germline V gene has CDR1 MNHEY and CDR2 SVGAGI.

In regard to this clonotype: One junction end disagrees with the germline gene, perhaps due to a read error. This chain joins TRBV5-1 and TRBJ2-1; D is perhaps TRBD1 (6 bases). Germline V gene lookup returns CDR1 SGHRS and CDR2 YFSETQ. The CDR3 runs to 15 residues. CDR3: CASSPQGSAYDEQFF. The CDR3 nucleotides are TGCGCCAGCAGCCCCCAGGGGAGCGCCTACGATGAGCAGTTCTTC.

This clonotype was found a few times. The chain employs TRBV18 and TRBJ1-2; D remains ambiguous. Germline lookup yields CDR1 KGHSH and CDR2 LQKENI. This CDR3 is built from 14 residues. Trimming removed 2 bases from V and 4 bases from J, with 11 bases in between. The CDR3 reads CASSPSQVGYGYTF. DNA for the CDR3: TGTGCCAGCTCACCATCCCAGGTGGGCTATGGCTACACCTTC.

The V and J genes are TRBV6-6 and TRBJ1-6, with D hard to call. The CDR3 length is 12 residues. V dropped 6 bases and J dropped 6 bases, with 6 bases sitting between them. CDR1 MNHNY and CDR2 SVGAGI come from the germline V gene (reference sequence). The CDR3 coding sequence is TGTGCCAGCAGGGCACCTAATTCACCCCTCCACTTT. Its protein product is CASRAPNSPLHF.

This clonotype is labeled medium-sized. The chain couples TRBV6-5 to TRBJ1-2; possible D gene TRBD1, 6 bases. Germline V lookup: CDR1 MNHEY, CDR2 SVGAGI. The length of the CDR3 is 13 residues. Trimming removed 5 bases at V and 5 bases at J, with 12 bases between. As DNA, the CDR3 is TGTGCCAGCAGTCCACAGGGCAGATATGGCTACACCTTC. Its protein product is CASSPQGRYGYTF.